Below are 25 T cell receptor beta chains sequenced from a single sample in a study of CD8 T cells in Susac syndrome. Reverse transcription used about 0.45 to 1 ug RNA and random hexamers. MiXCR was run by TCRdb on the immunoSEQ multiplex PCR reads, yielding one entry per CDR3 protein. The sample yields 200,000 to 250,000 distinct CDR3 sequences, roughly 92% seen once. The sequencing input was CD8+ T cells from PBMCs. The receptor set was obtained from a human donor with multiple sclerosis.

The chain employs TRBV5-8 and TRBJ2-5; TRBD1 or TRBD2 may be the D gene (5 bases each). Germline CDR1 reads SGHTS; CDR2 reads YDEGEE. Trimming took 1 base from V and 5 from J, leaving 12 bases between them. The CDR3 totals 14 residues. Here the CDR3 DNA reads TGTGCCAGCAGCTTGTACCGGGGCGCGGAGACCCAGTACTTC. It is translated as CASSLYRGAETQYF.

The V call is TRBV30, the J call TRBJ2-2; D unresolved. Germline lookup yields CDR1 GTSNPN and CDR2 SVGIG (reference sequence). V was trimmed by 3 bases and J by 4 bases, leaving 12 bases between them. The CDR3 runs 14 residues. CDR3 sequence: CAWSNSVGTGELFF. In DNA form, the CDR3 reads TGTGCCTGGAGCAATTCCGTGGGCACCGGGGAGCTGTTTTTT.

This chain links TRBV11-2 with TRBJ2-2; 9 bases match TRBD2. This CDR3 is built from 21 residues. CDR1 is SGHAT and CDR2 is FQNNGV in the germline V gene. After removal of 4 bases from V and 0 bases from J, the junction contained 18 bases not matched to a gene. CDR3 loop: CASSYSTWGLAGPANTGELFF. CDR3 DNA sequence: TGTGCCAGCAGCTATTCAACGTGGGGGCTAGCGGGGCCCGCGAACACCGGGGAGCTGTTTTTT.

Turning to this clonotype: At one end, the junction sequence differs from germline, possibly due to a read error. The rearrangement uses TRBV5-4 and TRBJ1-1; TRBD1 agrees at 9 bases. In germline, CDR1 is SGHNT, CDR2 YYREEE (reference sequence). CDR3 length equals 15 residues. CDR3 nucleotides: TGTGCCAGCAGCTTGGAGACAGGGGGGAACACTAAAGCTTTCTTT. It is translated as CASSLETGGNTKAFF.

The CDR3 DNA is TGCGCCAGCAGTTCGACAGGGCGCGTCTACGAGCAGTACTTC. Translating it yields CASSSTGRVYEQYF. The chain has TRBV5-1 and TRBJ2-7; 7 nucleotides align to TRBD1. V lost 5 bases and J lost 3; bases outside the gene matches: 8. The CDR3 loop spans 14 amino acids. In germline, CDR1 is SGHRS, CDR2 YFSETQ.

The chain is built from TRBV6-5 and TRBJ1-5; D might be TRBD1 (6 bases). The CDR3 is made up of 14 amino acids. The V end was cut by 9 bases, the J end by 4 bases, with 16 bases between. Germline CDR1 reads MNHEY; CDR2 reads SVGAGI. In DNA form, the CDR3 reads TGTGCCAGTTCTAATTGGGGGGCTAATCAGCCCCAGCATTTT. It is translated as CASSNWGANQPQHF.

The V gene is TRBV27, the J gene TRBJ2-7, with 10 bases fitting TRBD1. Trimming cost V 5 bases and J 5 bases; bases outside gene matches: 12. This CDR3 is 16 amino acids long. CDR1 is MNHEY and CDR2 is SMNVEV in the germline V gene (reference sequence). The CDR3 is CASSLTLRDRGNEQYF. For the CDR3, the DNA is TGTGCCAGCAGTCTAACCCTCCGGGACAGGGGTAACGAGCAGTACTTC.

The V call is TRBV12-3 or TRBV12-4, the J call TRBJ2-7; possible D gene TRBD1, 6 bases. The CDR3 length is 16 residues. V shed 5 bases and J shed 2 bases, with 19 bases lying between them. CDR3 loop: CASSPEPGHRPYEQYF. The DNA of the CDR3 is TGTGCCAGCAGTCCGGAGCCGGGACATAGGCCCTACGAGCAGTACTTC.

This clonotype was picked up a small number of times. CDR3 DNA: TGCAGCGTGCCCAAAGCCACGGAGGGCTACACCTTC. Protein product: CSVPKATEGYTF. The chain employs TRBV29-1 and TRBJ1-2, with no clear D. The CDR3 has 12 amino acids. The germline V and J ends were trimmed by 6 bases and 8 bases, with 16 bases remaining between them. Germline CDR1 is SQVTM and CDR2 is ANQGSEA.

To note about this clonotype: At one of its ends the junction is not consistent with the germline gene, which may arise from a read error. V gene TRBV30 combines with J gene TRBJ2-7; D is possibly TRBD1 (5 bases). Per the germline V gene, CDR1 is GTSNPN and CDR2 is SVGIG (reference sequence). CDR3 length: 14 residues. The CDR3 protein is CAWSHQPGSYGQYF. The CDR3 DNA reads as TGTGCCTGGAGTCATCAGCCAGGGTCCTACGGGCAGTACTTC.

The CDR3 region is CASSTTGGGEAFF. CDR3 nucleotides: TGTGCCAGCAGTACGACAGGGGGGGGTGAAGCTTTCTTT. J is TRBJ1-1 and V is TRBV6-5, with TRBD1 identical over 9 bases. CDR1 MNHEY and CDR2 SVGAGI come from the germline V gene. The V and J ends lost 5 bases and 7 bases, in that order; junction bases with no gene match: 5. This CDR3 contains 13 residues.

The V and J genes are TRBV5-4 and TRBJ1-1, with D unresolved. The ends were cut back, 3 bases at V and 1 base at J, with 7 bases in the middle. CDR3 length: 13 residues. CDR1 and CDR2 (germline): SGHNT, YYREEE (reference sequence). CDR3 protein: CASSWTQNTEAFF. In nucleotides, the CDR3 is TGTGCCAGCAGCTGGACCCAGAACACTGAAGCTTTCTTT.

This chain connects TRBV19 to TRBJ2-1; unclear D gene. This CDR3 is 12 amino acids long. Looked up from germline, CDR1 is LNHDA and CDR2 is SQIVND (reference sequence). V gave up 3 bases and J gave up 7 bases, with 7 bases separating them. CDR3 in amino acids: CASSMLENEQFF. CDR3 bases: TGTGCCAGTAGTATGCTAGAGAATGAGCAGTTCTTC.

V and J are TRBV27 and TRBJ1-2; D gene uncertain. The CDR3 runs 16 residues. The germline gives CDR1 MNHEY, CDR2 SMNVEV (reference sequence). V was shortened by 2 bases and J by 0 bases, with 13 bases between the two germline ends. CDR3 nucleotide sequence: TGTGCCAGCAGTTTAGAGGCTGGGCAGACTAACTATGGCTACACCTTC. It encodes CASSLEAGQTNYGYTF.

The chain carries TRBV19 and TRBJ2-3; D is unclear. Trimming pared 3 bases from V and 3 bases from J, leaving 10 bases between. CDR1 is LNHDA and CDR2 is SQIVND in the germline V gene (reference sequence). The CDR3 spans 14 residues. For the CDR3, the DNA is TGTGCCAGTAGTATCCGGGCGTCAACAGATACGCAGTATTTT. Protein sequence: CASSIRASTDTQYF.

The genes are TRBV20-1 and TRBJ2-1; D unresolved. Germline CDR1 DFQATT, CDR2 SNEGSKA (reference sequence). V was clipped by 4 bases and J by 2 bases, with 12 bases between them. CDR3 size: 14 residues. The CDR3 is CSAIDPGTYNEQFF. CDR3 nucleotide sequence: TGCAGTGCTATAGACCCGGGCACCTACAATGAGCAGTTCTTC.

V is TRBV2 and J is TRBJ2-7; D not certain. This CDR3 region has 13 residues. V lost 0 bases to trimming and J lost 3 bases, with 6 bases between them. Germline-derived CDR1 and CDR2 are SNHLY and FYNNEI. CDR3 residues: CASSEALGYEQYF. CDR3 nucleotides: TGTGCCAGCAGTGAAGCGCTTGGCTACGAGCAGTACTTC.

The genes are TRBV18 and TRBJ2-1, with 7 bases that match TRBD2. The CDR3 runs to 15 residues. V shed 4 bases, J shed 1 base, and the junction held 4 bases outside the gene matches. Germline V gene data show CDR1 as KGHSH and CDR2 as LQKENI. Here the CDR3 DNA reads TGTGCCAGCTCACGGGCGGGGGTTTCCTACAATGAGCAGTTCTTC. It specifies CASSRAGVSYNEQFF. Full variable domain (outside the CDR3, taken from reference TRBV18 and TRBJ2-1): NAGVMQNPRHLVRRRGQEARLRCSPMKGHSHVYWYRQLPEEGLKFMVYLQKENIIDESGMPKERFSAEFPKEGPSILRIQQVVRGDSAAYFCASSRAGVSYNEQFFGPGTRLTVL.

This chain links TRBV9 with TRBJ2-3, with TRBD2 identical over 7 bases. This CDR3 is built from 15 residues. V trimming: 3 bases; J trimming: 6 bases; junction bases outside the gene matches: 10. Germline V gene data show CDR1 as SGDLS and CDR2 as YYNGEE. In nucleotides, the CDR3 is TGTGCCAGCAGCGCCAGTGGGGGAGCGGGGGATACGCAGTATTTT. Residues: CASSASGGAGDTQYF.

The chain employs TRBV12-3 or TRBV12-4 and TRBJ1-1; TRBD1 is a possible D gene (6 bases). The CDR3 contains 14 residues. Between the trimmed V and J ends, which lost 6 bases and 5 bases, there was a span of 16 bases. The DNA for the CDR3 is TGTGCCAGCAGGGGGGCGGATATGGGGACTGAAGCTTTCTTT. Translated: CASRGADMGTEAFF.

V and J are TRBV9 and TRBJ2-1; 10 bases are a match to TRBD2. The V segment lost 0 bases and the J segment 10 bases; nucleotides outside the gene matches: 7. Germline V CDR1 and CDR2: SGDLS, YYNGEE. This CDR3 is built from 15 residues. The CDR3 sequence is CASSVDSGRVGEQFF. The CDR3 nucleotides are TGTGCCAGCAGCGTAGACAGCGGGAGGGTCGGGGAGCAGTTCTTC.

The J gene is TRBJ2-1, the V gene TRBV27; D remains ambiguous. The CDR3 runs 11 residues. CDR1 MNHEY and CDR2 SMNVEV come from the germline V gene (reference sequence). The germline V and J ends were trimmed by 7 bases and 5 bases, with 6 bases remaining between them. CDR3 DNA: TGTGCCAGCATCCTTAACAATGAGCAGTTCTTC. The encoded protein is CASILNNEQFF.

The genes are TRBV27 and TRBJ1-1, with D unclear. The CDR3 loop spans 14 amino acids. CDR1 is MNHEY, CDR2 SMNVEV, per germline (reference sequence). V lost 8 bases to trimming and J lost 1 base, with 14 bases between them. This CDR3 reads CASSPHLENTEAFF. DNA for the CDR3: TGTGCCAGCTCACCTCACTTAGAGAACACTGAAGCTTTCTTT.

This chain links TRBV30 with TRBJ1-1; possibly TRBD1 for D (5 bases). The germline V and J ends were trimmed by 4 bases and 4 bases, with 16 bases remaining between them. In germline, CDR1 is GTSNPN, CDR2 SVGIG (reference sequence). The CDR3 is made up of 14 amino acids. In nucleotides, the CDR3 is TGTGCCTGGACCTCGGGGGGGGGAAGCACTGAAGCTTTCTTT. Residues: CAWTSGGGSTEAFF.

The chain has TRBV7-6 and TRBJ2-7, with unresolved D. The V end was cut by 0 bases, the J end by 5 bases, with 14 bases between. This CDR3 has 15 residues. Germline CDR1 is SGHVS and CDR2 is FNYEAQ. The CDR3 coding sequence is TGTGCCAGCAGCTTAGCCCCGCGTTCGTTTAACGAGCAGTACTTC. Its protein product is CASSLAPRSFNEQYF.